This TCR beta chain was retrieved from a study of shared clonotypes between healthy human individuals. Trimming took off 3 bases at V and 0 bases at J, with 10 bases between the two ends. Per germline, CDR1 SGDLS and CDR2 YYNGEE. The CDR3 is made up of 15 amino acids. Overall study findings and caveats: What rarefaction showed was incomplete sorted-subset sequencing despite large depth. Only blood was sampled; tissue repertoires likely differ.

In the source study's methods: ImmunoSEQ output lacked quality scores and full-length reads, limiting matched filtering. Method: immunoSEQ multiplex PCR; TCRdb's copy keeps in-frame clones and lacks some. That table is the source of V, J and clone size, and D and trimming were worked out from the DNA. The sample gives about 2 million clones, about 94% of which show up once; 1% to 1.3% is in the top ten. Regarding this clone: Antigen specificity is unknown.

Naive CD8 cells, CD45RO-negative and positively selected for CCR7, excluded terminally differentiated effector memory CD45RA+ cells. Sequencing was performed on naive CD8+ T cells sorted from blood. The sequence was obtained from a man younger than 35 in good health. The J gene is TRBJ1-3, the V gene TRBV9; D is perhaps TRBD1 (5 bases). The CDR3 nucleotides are TGTGCCAGCAGCGATGGGGGAGCCTCTGGAAACACCATATATTTT. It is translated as CASSDGGASGNTIYF.